The entry below gives a single TCR beta chain sequence along with its context. This clonotype was seen repeatedly, ten times or more. Its specific antigen is unknown. Nothing much larger sits one base from this clone, and base qualities are not available. The entry originates in a study of patients and donors after allogeneic stem cell transplantation (dated by TCRdb to the early 2020s). V loses 3 bases of germline sequence and J loses 6 bases, and the interval between the two ends is 13 bases. The germline V gene (reference sequence) supplies CDR1 DFQATT and CDR2 SNEGSKA. Spanning cysteine to phenylalanine, the CDR3 consists of 13 amino acids. Here the CDR3 DNA is all that survives: 39 bases in frame from base 1. The protocol used for the library was RT-PCR. For sequencing, a NextSeq 550 was employed. TCRdb applied fastp at Q25 and MiXCR to the public reads, then kept only in-frame beta chains. Every CDR3 protein is listed once, alongside the most common genes and DNA of its rows. The sample records 410,000 or so distinct CDR3 sequences, 16% of which are singletons. Jointly, the top ten make up just over 7% of the sample.

Sequenced material: blood, either unsorted or a sorted T cell fraction (not recorded which). The rearranged chain carries TRBV20-1 and TRBJ2-3, with TRBD2 as a weak D call on 5 bases. This clonotype originated in a human donor who was either an allogeneic HSCT recipient or a stem cell or donor lymphocyte infusion donor (not recorded which). It is not recorded whose cells these are; they may come from a transplant donor. CDR3 sequence: CSARSHWEDTQYF. DNA sequence: TGCAGTGCTAGGTCCCACTGGGAGGATACGCAGTATTTT.